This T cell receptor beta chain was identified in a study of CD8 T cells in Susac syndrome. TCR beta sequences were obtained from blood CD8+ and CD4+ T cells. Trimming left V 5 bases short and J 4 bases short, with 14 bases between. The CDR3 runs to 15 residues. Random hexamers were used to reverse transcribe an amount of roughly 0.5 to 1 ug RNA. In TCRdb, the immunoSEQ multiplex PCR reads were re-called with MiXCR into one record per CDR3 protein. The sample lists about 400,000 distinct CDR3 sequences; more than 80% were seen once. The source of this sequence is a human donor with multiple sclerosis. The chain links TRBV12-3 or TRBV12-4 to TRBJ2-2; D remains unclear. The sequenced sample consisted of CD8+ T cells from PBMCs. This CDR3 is CASSGPQARTGELFF. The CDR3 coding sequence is TGTGCCAGCAGTGGGCCTCAGGCTCGCACCGGGGAGCTGTTTTTT.